This TCR beta chain was identified during a study of blood T cell repertoires in COVID-19. Overall study context: The analysed material was cDNA or gDNA that came from T cells, B-cell-depleted T cells, or PBMCs.

The method was immunoSEQ multiplex PCR; TCRdb's version includes in-frame clones alone and lacks a portion of them. The sample has approximately 250,000 clones, approximately 80% seen once; the top ten hold approximately 1.5%. The germline V gene has CDR1 SGDLS and CDR2 YYNGEE. The V end was cut by 0 bases, the J end by 1 base, with 7 bases between. This CDR3 has 14 residues. The receptor's source is a woman between 40 and 55 years old who had recovered from COVID-19. Material for sequencing was peripheral blood. This chain joins TRBV9 and TRBJ1-1; D might be TRBD1 (5 bases). Here the CDR3 DNA reads TGTGCCAGCAGCGTAGGCAGGGCGAACACTGAAGCTTTCTTT. Its translation: CASSVGRANTEAFF.